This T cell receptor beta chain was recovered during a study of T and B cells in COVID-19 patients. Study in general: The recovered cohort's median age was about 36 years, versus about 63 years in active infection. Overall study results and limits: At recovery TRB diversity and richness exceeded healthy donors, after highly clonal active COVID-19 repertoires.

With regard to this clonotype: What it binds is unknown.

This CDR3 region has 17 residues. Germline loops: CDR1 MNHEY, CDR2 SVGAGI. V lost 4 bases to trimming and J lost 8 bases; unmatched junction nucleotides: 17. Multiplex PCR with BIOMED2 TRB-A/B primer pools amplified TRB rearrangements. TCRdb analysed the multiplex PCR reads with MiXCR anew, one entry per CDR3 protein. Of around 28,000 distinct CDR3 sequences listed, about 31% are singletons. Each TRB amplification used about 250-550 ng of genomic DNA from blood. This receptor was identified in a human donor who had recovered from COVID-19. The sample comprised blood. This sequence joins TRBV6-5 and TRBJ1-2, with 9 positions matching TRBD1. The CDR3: CASSFDRDRDPSWGYTF. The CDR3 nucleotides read TGTGCCAGCAGTTTCGACCGGGACAGGGACCCCTCATGGGGCTACACCTTC.